The 25 T cell receptor beta chains in this list originate from one sample, sequenced in a study of shared clonotypes between healthy human individuals (dated by TCRdb to 2018 to 2021). Library prep was done by the immunoSEQ multiplex PCR assay. TCRdb retrieved this table from immuneACCESS and kept in-frame rearrangements only. Not all clones are present; in checked studies, unresolved V genes account for under half, and no reason is known for the remainder. The sample yields about 2 million clones; over 85% were counted once. About 1.1% of the sample belongs to the ten largest clones. CD8 naive samples consisted of CD45RO-negative cells that were positively selected for CCR7, yielding a CD45RA+CCR7+ population without TemRA cells. The specimen was naive CD8+ T cells sorted from blood. The sample's cell subset or site, from its label and the paper: CD45RA+CCR7+. These TCRs come from a man aged 18 to 29 in good health.

This rearrangement joins TRBV5-8 to TRBJ2-7, with D possibly called TRBD1 or TRBD2 (6 bases each). The V end was cut by 3 bases, the J end by 2 bases, with 12 bases between. Germline CDR1 reads SGHTS; CDR2 reads YDEGEE. The CDR3 is 14 amino acids. The CDR3: CASSWGAWAYEQYF. The DNA for the CDR3 is TGTGCCAGCAGCTGGGGGGCCTGGGCCTACGAGCAGTACTTC.

The chain is built from TRBV27 and TRBJ2-7; weak D call: TRBD2 (6 bases). Germline CDR1 reads MNHEY; CDR2 reads SMNVEV (reference sequence). The length of the CDR3 is 16 residues. The V and J ends lost 6 bases and 3 bases respectively, with 21 bases between them. This CDR3 is CASSPSDGGIHYEQYF. The CDR3 DNA follows: TGTGCCAGCAGCCCGAGCGACGGGGGAATACACTACGAGCAGTACTTC.

The chain joins TRBV6-5 to TRBJ2-7; D is unresolved. There are 13 residues in the CDR3. Germline loops: CDR1 MNHEY, CDR2 SVGAGI. The V and J ends lost 2 bases and 3 bases respectively, with 8 bases between them. CDR3 sequence: CASSYGSLYEQYF. The DNA for the CDR3 is TGTGCCAGCAGTTACGGGTCCCTCTACGAGCAGTACTTC.

For the CDR3, the DNA is TGTGCCAGCAGCGTAGGCTTGTTTAATGATAATTCACCCCTCCACTTT. It yields the protein CASSVGLFNDNSPLHF. The V call is TRBV9, the J call TRBJ1-6; D is ambiguous. The CDR3 loop spans 16 amino acids. Germline V gene data show CDR1 as SGDLS and CDR2 as YYNGEE. The V end was cut by 0 bases, the J end by 5 bases, with 12 bases between.

The chain has TRBV6-4 and TRBJ1-2, with 8 nucleotides matching TRBD1. From germline, CDR1 is MRHNA and CDR2 SNTAGT. The CDR3 runs to 14 residues. With 6 bases clipped from V and 2 bases from J, the junction kept 5 bases outside the gene matches. The CDR3 sequence is CASSQGAWNYGYTF. As DNA, the CDR3 is TGTGCCAGCAGCCAGGGGGCTTGGAACTATGGCTACACCTTC.

The chain links TRBV9 to TRBJ2-7; D is ambiguous. CDR3 length: 15 amino acids. Trimming shortened V by 0 bases and J by 3 bases, and 13 bases separated the two germline ends. Germline CDR1 reads SGDLS; CDR2 reads YYNGEE. The CDR3 sequence is CASSVEDSPLYEQYF. The CDR3 region has the DNA TGTGCCAGCAGCGTAGAAGACTCCCCACTCTACGAGCAGTACTTC.

The V gene is TRBV2, the J gene TRBJ1-2; 11 bases map to TRBD1. Trimming at V came to 5 bases and at J to 7 bases, leaving 6 bases not matched to a gene. The CDR3 loop spans 14 amino acids. Germline CDR1 reads SNHLY; CDR2 reads FYNNEI. The CDR3 DNA sequence: TGTGCCAGCAGTTCCCAGGACAGGGGGCTTGGCTACACCTTC. Translating gives CASSSQDRGLGYTF.

This chain uses TRBV7-9 with TRBJ1-6; 8 nucleotides match TRBD1. The germline gives CDR1 SEHNR, CDR2 FQNEAQ (reference sequence). This CDR3 is 14 amino acids long. With 7 bases clipped from V and 8 bases from J, the junction kept 7 bases outside the gene matches. The CDR3 loop is CASIGGGQDSPLHF. The CDR3 DNA reads TGTGCCAGCATCGGAGGGGGACAGGATTCACCCCTCCACTTT. The full variable domain, in which reference TRBV7-9 and TRBJ1-6 provide the parts outside the CDR3, is DTGVSQNPRHKITKRGQNVTFRCDPISEHNRLYWYRQTLGQGPEFLTYFQNEAQLEKSRLLSDRFSAERPKGSFSTLEIQRTEQGDSAMYLCASIGGGQDSPLHFGNGTRLTVT.

This clone was recorded a few times. The CDR3, as DNA: TGTGCCAGCAGCCAATGGGGGTGGGAGAACACTGAAGCTTTCTTT. Translation: CASSQWGWENTEAFF. The gene calls are TRBV14 and TRBJ1-1; TRBD1 is a possible D gene (5 bases). V was shortened by 2 bases and J by 1 base, with 11 bases between the two germline ends. The CDR3 has 15 amino acids. Per the germline V gene, CDR1 is SGHDN and CDR2 is FVKESK.

This clone was seen just once. This chain links TRBV7-8 with TRBJ1-4, with D possibly matching TRBD1 (6 bases). With 1 base removed from V and 7 bases from J, the gap between germline ends came to 13 bases. The CDR3 spans 15 residues. The germline V gene encodes CDR1 SGHVS and CDR2 FQNEAQ. In DNA form, the CDR3 reads TGTGCCAGCAGCTTAGTTGGGACACACAGTGAAAAACTGTTTTTT. It is translated as CASSLVGTHSEKLFF.

The rearrangement links TRBV30 to TRBJ1-2; perhaps TRBD1 as D (5 bases). V shed 0 bases and J shed 8 bases, with 13 bases lying between them. The CDR3 loop spans 13 amino acids. Germline CDR1 reads GTSNPN; CDR2 reads SVGIG (reference sequence). The CDR3 spells CAWSVSGGSGYTF. The CDR3 region has the DNA TGTGCCTGGAGTGTTTCGGGGGGAAGCGGCTACACCTTC. Drawing the rest from reference TRBV30 and TRBJ1-2, the complete variable domain is SQTIHQWPATLVQPVGSPLSLECTVEGTSNPNLYWYRQAAGRGLQLLFYSVGIGQISSEVPQNLSASRPQDRQFILSSKKLLLSDSGFYLCAWSVSGGSGYTFGSGTRLTVV.

CDR3 sequence reads: CAWSGVAGGLETQYF. For the CDR3, the DNA is TGTGCCTGGAGTGGGGTAGCGGGGGGGTTAGAGACCCAGTACTTC. The chain links TRBV30 to TRBJ2-5; 11 bases agree with TRBD2. The length of the CDR3 is 15 residues. Germline CDR1 is GTSNPN and CDR2 is SVGIG (reference sequence). Germline trimming cut 1 base from V and 4 bases from J; bases unmatched to any gene: 5.

This clone was seen only once. The chain employs TRBV7-9 and TRBJ2-7, with D maybe TRBD1 (7 bases). The CDR3 contains 17 residues. Germline V gene sequence: CDR1 SEHNR, CDR2 FQNEAQ (reference sequence). The V and J ends lost 0 bases and 1 base respectively, with 16 bases between them. CDR3 protein: CASSLAAEGALSYEQYF. Written as DNA, the CDR3 is TGTGCCAGCAGCTTAGCAGCGGAGGGGGCCCTTTCCTACGAGCAGTACTTC.

This clone was counted between two and nine times. The chain combines TRBV9 with TRBJ1-2; D gene unclear. The CDR3 runs 11 residues. V was trimmed by 3 bases and J by 4 bases, leaving 4 bases between them. Germline CDR1 SGDLS, CDR2 YYNGEE. The chain's CDR3 is CASSAPYGYTF. The CDR3 DNA reads as TGTGCCAGCAGCGCCCCCTATGGCTACACCTTC.

This clone was picked up a small number of times. In the same sample, other DNA sequences code for this CDR3. The chain links TRBV19 to TRBJ2-7, with D perhaps matching TRBD1 (6 bases). The length of the CDR3 is 13 residues. V was cut by 5 bases and J by 3 bases, with 11 bases left in between. Germline CDR1 is LNHDA and CDR2 is SQIVND (reference sequence). The CDR3 DNA sequence: TGTGCCAGTAGTCCGGGACACTTCTACGAGCAGTACTTC. Protein sequence: CASSPGHFYEQYF.

The rearrangement uses TRBV5-6 and TRBJ1-5, with a weak D call TRBD1 (5 bases). The CDR3 has 13 residues. CDR1 SGHDT and CDR2 YYEEEE come from the germline V gene. Trimming left V 4 bases short and J 6 bases short, with 11 bases between. CDR3 protein: CASSPRQIQPQHF. In DNA, the CDR3 is TGTGCCAGCAGCCCGCGACAGATTCAGCCCCAGCATTTT. Using reference TRBV5-6 and TRBJ1-5 for the parts outside the CDR3, the full variable domain is DAGVTQSPTHLIKTRGQQVTLRCSPKSGHDTVSWYQQALGQGPQFIFQYYEEEERQRGNFPDRFSGHQFPNYSSELNVNALLLGDSALYLCASSPRQIQPQHFGDGTRLSIL.

The gene calls are TRBV9 and TRBJ2-3, with 9 bases lining up with TRBD1. J gave up 0 bases and V 3 bases, and 5 bases lay outside the gene matches. CDR1 is SGDLS and CDR2 is YYNGEE in the germline V gene. The CDR3 spans 16 residues. CDR3 in DNA: TGTGCCAGCAGCGGGGGGACAGGGATAAGCACAGATACGCAGTATTTT. This translates into CASSGGTGISTDTQYF.

The chain is built from TRBV6-6 and TRBJ2-7, with D uncertain. The V and J ends lost 5 bases and 1 base respectively, with 6 bases between them. CDR1 MNHNY and CDR2 SVGAGI come from the germline V gene (reference sequence). The CDR3 spans 12 residues. The CDR3 sequence is CASSTQSYEQYF. As DNA, the CDR3 is TGTGCCAGCAGTACCCAATCCTACGAGCAGTACTTC.

The chain carries TRBV5-6 and TRBJ2-1; unclear D gene. Germline CDR1 reads SGHDT; CDR2 reads YYEEEE. V was trimmed by 7 bases and J by 10 bases, leaving 15 bases between them. The CDR3 covers 12 residues. CDR3 sequence (DNA): TGTGCCAGCGTTGCATTAACTGGAGAGCAGTTCTTC. Translation: CASVALTGEQFF.

The chain employs TRBV29-1 and TRBJ2-5; the D is unclear. CDR1 and CDR2 from the germline V gene are SQVTM and ANQGSEA. The CDR3 has 13 amino acids. Trimming took 0 bases from V and 4 from J, leaving 9 bases between them. The CDR3 DNA reads TGCAGCGTTGAAGAGGTGCTAGGAGAGACCCAGTACTTC. It yields the protein CSVEEVLGETQYF.

The chain carries TRBV15 and TRBJ1-1, with TRBD1 as a possible D gene (5 bases). The germline gives CDR1 LNHNV, CDR2 YYDKDF (reference sequence). Trimming stripped 5 bases from V and 5 bases from J, with 9 bases between. This CDR3 is 12 amino acids long. The CDR3, as DNA: TGTGCCACCAGCGGGGGTGGTACTGAAGCTTTCTTT. Protein product: CATSGGGTEAFF. Drawing the rest from reference TRBV15 and TRBJ1-1, the complete variable domain is DAMVIQNPRYQVTQFGKPVTLSCSQTLNHNVMYWYQQKSSQAPKLLFHYYDKDFNNEADTPDNFQSRRPNTSFCFLDIRSPGLGDTAMYLCATSGGGTEAFFGQGTRLTVV.

The chain carries TRBV6-1 and TRBJ1-6; D possibly corresponds to TRBD1 (5 bases). Germline CDR1 and CDR2: MNHNS and SASEGT. The CDR3 covers 12 residues. Trimming took off 6 bases at V and 11 bases at J, with 11 bases between the two ends. The CDR3 loop reads CASREEGPPLHF. CDR3 DNA sequence: TGTGCCAGCAGGGAGGAGGGGCCACCCCTCCACTTT.

The chain has TRBV4-1 and TRBJ2-1, with 9 positions matching TRBD1. V shed 0 bases, J shed 8 bases, and the junction held 8 bases outside the gene matches. This CDR3 is built from 16 residues. Germline lookup yields CDR1 MGHRA and CDR2 YSYEKL. The CDR3 coding sequence is TGCGCCAGCAGCCAAGATGGAACAGGGGGCTGGGATGAGCAGTTCTTC. Encoded protein: CASSQDGTGGWDEQFF.

In the case of this clone: In the same sample, other DNA sequences code for this CDR3. The chain carries TRBV9 and TRBJ1-2, with 9 bases matching TRBD1. Unmatched junction bases numbered 5, after V lost 0 bases and J lost 8 bases. This CDR3 is built from 14 residues. CDR1 is SGDLS, CDR2 YYNGEE, per germline. CDR3 DNA sequence: TGTGCCAGCAGCGTAGATGGGACAGGGTACGGCTACACCTTC. It is translated as CASSVDGTGYGYTF.

The V gene is TRBV28, the J gene TRBJ1-5; maybe TRBD1 (6 bases). The CDR3 is made up of 13 amino acids. Germline V CDR1 and CDR2: MDHEN, SYDVKM. The V gene lost 4 bases and the J gene lost 2 bases, with 6 bases spanning the gap. The CDR3 is CASSWTGNQPQHF. CDR3 DNA sequence: TGTGCCAGCAGTTGGACAGGCAATCAGCCCCAGCATTTT.